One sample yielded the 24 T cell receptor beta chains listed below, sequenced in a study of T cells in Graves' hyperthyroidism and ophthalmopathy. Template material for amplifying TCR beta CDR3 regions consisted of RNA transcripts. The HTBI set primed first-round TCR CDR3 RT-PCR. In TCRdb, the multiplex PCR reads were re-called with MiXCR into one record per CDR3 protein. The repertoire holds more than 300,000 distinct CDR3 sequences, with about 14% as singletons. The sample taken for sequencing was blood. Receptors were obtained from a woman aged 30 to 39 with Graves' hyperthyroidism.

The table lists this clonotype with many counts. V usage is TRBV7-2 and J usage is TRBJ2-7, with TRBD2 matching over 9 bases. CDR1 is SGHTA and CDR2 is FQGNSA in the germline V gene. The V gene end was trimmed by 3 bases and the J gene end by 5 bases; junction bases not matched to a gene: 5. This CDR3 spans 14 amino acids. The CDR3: CASSLDAGGNEQYF. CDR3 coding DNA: TGTGCCAGCAGCTTGGATGCGGGAGGGAACGAGCAGTACTTC.

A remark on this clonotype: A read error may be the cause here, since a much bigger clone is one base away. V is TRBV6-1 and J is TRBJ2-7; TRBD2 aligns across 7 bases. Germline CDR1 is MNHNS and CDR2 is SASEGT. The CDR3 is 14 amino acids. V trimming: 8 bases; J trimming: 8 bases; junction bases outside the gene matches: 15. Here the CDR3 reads CASGVRGSRNKQYF. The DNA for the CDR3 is TGTGCCAGCGGTGTTCGCGGGAGTCGGAACAAGCAGTACTTC.

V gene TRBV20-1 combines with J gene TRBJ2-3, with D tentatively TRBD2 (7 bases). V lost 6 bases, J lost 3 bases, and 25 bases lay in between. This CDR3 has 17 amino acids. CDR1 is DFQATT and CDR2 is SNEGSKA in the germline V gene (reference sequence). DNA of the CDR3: TGCAGTGCATGGCTCCACCCCGGGGGGCAGAATACAGATACGCAGTATTTT. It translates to CSAWLHPGGQNTDTQYF.

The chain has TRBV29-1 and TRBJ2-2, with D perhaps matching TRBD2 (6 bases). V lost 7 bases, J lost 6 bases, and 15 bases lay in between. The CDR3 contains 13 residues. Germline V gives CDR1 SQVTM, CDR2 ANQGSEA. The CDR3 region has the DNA TGCAGCGCGGGGGAAAGAGGGGCCGGGGAGCTGTTTTTT. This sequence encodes CSAGERGAGELFF.

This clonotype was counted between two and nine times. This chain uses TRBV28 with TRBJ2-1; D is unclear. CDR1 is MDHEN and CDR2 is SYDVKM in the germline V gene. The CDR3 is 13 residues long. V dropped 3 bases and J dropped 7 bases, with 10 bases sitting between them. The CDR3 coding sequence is TGTGCCAGCAGTTTGGCCGAGCCGAATGAGCAGTTCTTC. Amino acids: CASSLAEPNEQFF.

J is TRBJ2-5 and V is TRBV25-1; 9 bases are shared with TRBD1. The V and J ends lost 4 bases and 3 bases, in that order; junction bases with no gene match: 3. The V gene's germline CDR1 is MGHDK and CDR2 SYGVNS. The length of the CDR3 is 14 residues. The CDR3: CASSGDRAKETQYF. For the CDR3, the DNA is TGTGCCAGCAGTGGGGACAGGGCAAAAGAGACCCAGTACTTC. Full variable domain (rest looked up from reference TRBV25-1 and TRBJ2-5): EADIYQTPRYLVIGTGKKITLECSQTMGHDKMYWYQQDPGMELHLIHYSYGVNSTEKGDLSSESTVSRIRTEHFPLTLESARPSHTSQYLCASSGDRAKETQYFGPGTRLLVL.

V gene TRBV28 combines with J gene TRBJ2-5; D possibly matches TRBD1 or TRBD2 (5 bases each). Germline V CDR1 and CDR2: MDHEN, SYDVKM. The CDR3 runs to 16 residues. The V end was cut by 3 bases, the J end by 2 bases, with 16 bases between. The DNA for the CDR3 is TGTGCCAGCAGTTTCGCGGATCCGGGACGGCAAGAGACCCAGTACTTC. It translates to CASSFADPGRQETQYF. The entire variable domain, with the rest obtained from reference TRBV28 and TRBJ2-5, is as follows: DVKVTQSSRYLVKRTGEKVFLECVQDMDHENMFWYRQDPGLGLRLIYFSYDVKMKEKGDIPEGYSVSREKKERFSLILESASTNQTSMYLCASSFADPGRQETQYFGPGTRLLVL.

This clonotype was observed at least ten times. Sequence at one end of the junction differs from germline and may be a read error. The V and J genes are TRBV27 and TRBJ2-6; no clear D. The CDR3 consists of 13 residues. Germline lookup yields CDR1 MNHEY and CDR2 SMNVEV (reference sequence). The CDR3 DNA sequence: TGCGCCAGCAGCTTGACTGGGGCCAACGTCCTGACTTTC. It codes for CASSLTGANVLTF.

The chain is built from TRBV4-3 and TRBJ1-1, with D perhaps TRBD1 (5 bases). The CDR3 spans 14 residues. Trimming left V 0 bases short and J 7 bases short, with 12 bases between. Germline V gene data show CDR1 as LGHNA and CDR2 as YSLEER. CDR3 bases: TGCGCCAGCAGCCAAGACTGGGGCGGAGGTGAAGCTTTCTTT. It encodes CASSQDWGGGEAFF.

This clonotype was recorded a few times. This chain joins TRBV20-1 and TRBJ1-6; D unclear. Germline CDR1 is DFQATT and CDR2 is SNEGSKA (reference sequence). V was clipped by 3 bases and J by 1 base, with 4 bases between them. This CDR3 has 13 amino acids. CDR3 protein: CSARGSYNSPLHF. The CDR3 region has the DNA TGCAGTGCTAGGGGGTCCTATAATTCACCCCTCCACTTT.

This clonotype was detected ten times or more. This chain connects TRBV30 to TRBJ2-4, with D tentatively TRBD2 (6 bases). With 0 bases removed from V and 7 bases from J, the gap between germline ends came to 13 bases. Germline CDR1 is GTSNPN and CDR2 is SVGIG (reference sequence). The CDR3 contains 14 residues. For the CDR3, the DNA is TGTGCCTGGAGTGTGGGCGTAGGGAGGAACATTCAGTACTTC. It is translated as CAWSVGVGRNIQYF.

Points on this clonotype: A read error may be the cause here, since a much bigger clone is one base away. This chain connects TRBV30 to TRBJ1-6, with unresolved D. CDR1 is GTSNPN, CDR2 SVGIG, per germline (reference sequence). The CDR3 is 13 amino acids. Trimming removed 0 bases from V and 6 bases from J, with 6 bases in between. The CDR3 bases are TGTGCCTGGAGTGTACATGGTAATTCACCCCTCCACTTT. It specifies CAWSVHGNSPLHF.

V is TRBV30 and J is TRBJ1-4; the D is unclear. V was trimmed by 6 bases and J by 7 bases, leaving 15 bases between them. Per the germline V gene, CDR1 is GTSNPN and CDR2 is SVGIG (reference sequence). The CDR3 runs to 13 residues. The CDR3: CACHGVWGEKLFF. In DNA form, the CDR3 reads TGTGCCTGCCATGGGGTTTGGGGTGAAAAACTGTTTTTT. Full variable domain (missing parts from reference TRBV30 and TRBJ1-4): SQTIHQWPATLVQPVGSPLSLECTVEGTSNPNLYWYRQAAGRGLQLLFYSVGIGQISSEVPQNLSASRPQDRQFILSSKKLLLSDSGFYLCACHGVWGEKLFFGSGTQLSVL.

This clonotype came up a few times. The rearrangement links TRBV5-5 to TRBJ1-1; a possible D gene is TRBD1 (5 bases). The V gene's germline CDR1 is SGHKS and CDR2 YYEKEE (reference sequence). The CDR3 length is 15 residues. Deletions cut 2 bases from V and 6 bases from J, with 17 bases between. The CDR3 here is CASSFQGGGISEAFF. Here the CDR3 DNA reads TGTGCCAGCAGCTTCCAGGGAGGAGGGATTTCTGAAGCTTTCTTT.

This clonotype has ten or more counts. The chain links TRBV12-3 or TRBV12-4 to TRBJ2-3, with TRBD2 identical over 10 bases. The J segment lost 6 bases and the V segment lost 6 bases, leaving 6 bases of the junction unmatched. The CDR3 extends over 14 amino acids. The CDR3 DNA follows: TGTGCCAGCAGGCTAGCGGGAGTAGGGGATACGCAGTATTTT. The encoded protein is CASRLAGVGDTQYF.

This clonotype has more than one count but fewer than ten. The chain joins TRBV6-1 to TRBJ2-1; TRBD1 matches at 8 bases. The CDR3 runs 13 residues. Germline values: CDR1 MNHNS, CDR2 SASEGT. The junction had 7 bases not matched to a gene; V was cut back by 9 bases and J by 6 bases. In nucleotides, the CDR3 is TGTGCCAGTGAACAGGGGGAAGGCAATGAGCAGTTCTTC. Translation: CASEQGEGNEQFF.

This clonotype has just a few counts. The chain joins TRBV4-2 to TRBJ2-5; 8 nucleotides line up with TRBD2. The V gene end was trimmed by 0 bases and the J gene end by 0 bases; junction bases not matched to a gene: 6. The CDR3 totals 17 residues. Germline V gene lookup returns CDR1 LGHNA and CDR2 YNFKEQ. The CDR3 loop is CASSQDPIAGYQETQYF. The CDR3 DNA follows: TGTGCCAGCAGCCAAGATCCTATAGCGGGATACCAAGAGACCCAGTACTTC.

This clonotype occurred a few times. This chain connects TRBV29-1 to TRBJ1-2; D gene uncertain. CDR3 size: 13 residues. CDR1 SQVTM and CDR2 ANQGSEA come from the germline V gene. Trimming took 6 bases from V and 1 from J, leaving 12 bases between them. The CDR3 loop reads CSVTPRLNYGYTF. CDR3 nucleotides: TGCAGCGTAACCCCCCGCCTTAACTATGGCTACACCTTC.

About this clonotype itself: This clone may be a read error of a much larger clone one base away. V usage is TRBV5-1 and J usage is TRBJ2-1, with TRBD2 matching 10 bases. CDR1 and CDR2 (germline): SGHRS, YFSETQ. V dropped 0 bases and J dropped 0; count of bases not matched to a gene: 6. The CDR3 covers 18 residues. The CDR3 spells CASSLVAGGTTSYNEQFF. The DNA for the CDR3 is TGCGCCAGCAGCTTGGTAGCGGGAGGCACTACCTCCTACAATGAGCAGTTCTTC.

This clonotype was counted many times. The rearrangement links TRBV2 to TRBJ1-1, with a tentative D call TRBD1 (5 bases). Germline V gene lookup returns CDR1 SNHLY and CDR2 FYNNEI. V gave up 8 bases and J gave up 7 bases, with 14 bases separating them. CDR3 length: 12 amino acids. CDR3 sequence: CASSYDSLEAFF. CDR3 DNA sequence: TGTGCCAGCTCCTACGACAGCCTTGAAGCTTTCTTT.

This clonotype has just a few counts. Written as DNA, the CDR3 is TGTGCCAGCACCCTACTAGCGGGCAAAGCCAATGAGCAGTTCTTC. Translated: CASTLLAGKANEQFF. The chain combines TRBV12-3 or TRBV12-4 with TRBJ2-1; 9 positions agree with TRBD2. The V gene end was trimmed by 7 bases and the J gene end by 6 bases; junction bases not matched to a gene: 10. The CDR3 is made up of 15 amino acids.

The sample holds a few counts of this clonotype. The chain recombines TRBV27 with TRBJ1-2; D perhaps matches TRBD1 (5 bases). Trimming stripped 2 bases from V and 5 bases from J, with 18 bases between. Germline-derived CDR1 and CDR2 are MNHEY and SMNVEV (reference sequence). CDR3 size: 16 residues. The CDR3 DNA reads TGTGCCAGCAGTTTACAGGTTCCGGGGGTGGGGTATGGCTACACCTTC. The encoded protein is CASSLQVPGVGYGYTF.

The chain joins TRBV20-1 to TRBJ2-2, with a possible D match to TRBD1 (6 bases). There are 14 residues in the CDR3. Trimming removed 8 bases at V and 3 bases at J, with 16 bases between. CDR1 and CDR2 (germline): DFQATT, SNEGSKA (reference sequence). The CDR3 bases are TGCAGTTCTACGCAGGGGACCCACACCGGGGAGCTGTTTTTT. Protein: CSSTQGTHTGELFF.

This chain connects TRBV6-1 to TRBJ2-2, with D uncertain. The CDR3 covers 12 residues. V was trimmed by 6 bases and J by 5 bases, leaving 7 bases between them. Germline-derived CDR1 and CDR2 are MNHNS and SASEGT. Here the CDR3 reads CASSRLTGELFF. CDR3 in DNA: TGTGCCAGCAGCCGTCTAACCGGGGAGCTGTTTTTT.